A single sample gave rise to the 3 T cell receptor beta chains below, sequenced in a study of T cells in Graves' hyperthyroidism and ophthalmopathy. It was RNA transcripts that yielded the amplified TCR beta CDR3 regions. Researchers ran a first-round RT-PCR on the TCR CDR3 using the HTBI primer set. Using its own MiXCR run on the multiplex PCR reads, TCRdb lists one record per CDR3 protein. The repertoire consists of roughly 570,000 distinct CDR3 sequences, with around 45% occurring once and the leading ten covering 19%. Sequencing used peripheral blood or thyroid tissue (not recorded which). These receptors were obtained from an adult woman with Graves' disease, either hyperthyroidism or ophthalmopathy (not recorded which).

This chain joins TRBV7-2 and TRBJ1-5; 10 bases agree with TRBD1. Looked up from germline, CDR1 is SGHTA and CDR2 is FQGNSA. V shed 5 bases and J 3 bases; nucleotides not matched to a gene: 7. There are 16 residues in the CDR3. This chain's CDR3 is CASSQRQGAPNQPQHF. The CDR3 bases are TGTGCCAGCAGCCAGCGACAGGGGGCCCCCAATCAGCCCCAGCATTTT.

The J gene is TRBJ2-7, the V gene TRBV5-5, with 10 positions matching TRBD1. V was clipped by 4 bases and J by 5 bases; unmatched bases: 6. Per the germline V gene, CDR1 is SGHKS and CDR2 is YYEKEE (reference sequence). The CDR3 length is 14 residues. CDR3 sequence reads: CASSRDRGRDEQYF. The CDR3 DNA is TGTGCCAGCAGCCGCGACAGGGGGCGGGACGAGCAGTACTTC.

As regards this clonotype: This clone may be a read error of a much larger clone one base away. The chain couples TRBV19 to TRBJ2-7; 7 bases agree with TRBD2. The CDR3 totals 14 residues. CDR1 is LNHDA and CDR2 is SQIVND in the germline V gene (reference sequence). Here the CDR3 reads CASSLGTTSYEQHF. CDR3 bases: TGTGCCAGTAGTCTGGGGACTACCAGCTACGAGCAGCACTTC.